The 14 T cell receptor beta chains reported below all come from one sample, sequenced in a study of CD8 T cells in Susac syndrome. The RNA input was roughly 0.45 to 1 ug, and it was reverse transcribed with random hexamers. Using its own MiXCR run on the immunoSEQ multiplex PCR reads, TCRdb lists one record per CDR3 protein. The sample includes about 130,000 distinct CDR3 sequences, around 93% of them seen just once. Sequenced sample: CD8+ T cells from PBMCs. The origin of the receptors is a human donor with Susac syndrome.

The genes are TRBV27 and TRBJ2-2, with 8 bases aligning to TRBD2. The CDR3 covers 15 residues. With 9 bases clipped from V and 4 bases from J, the junction kept 10 bases outside the gene matches. Germline CDR1 and CDR2: MNHEY and SMNVEV (reference sequence). DNA for the CDR3: TGTGCCAGTAAACCAGCGGGAGTTGGCACCGGGGAGCTGTTTTTT. It yields the protein CASKPAGVGTGELFF.

This sequence joins TRBV11-2 and TRBJ2-1; 7 bases match TRBD2. Germline CDR1 SGHAT, CDR2 FQNNGV. With 2 bases clipped from V and 7 bases from J, the junction kept 8 bases outside the gene matches. There are 15 residues in the CDR3. CDR3 residues: CASSLSGGRSNEQFF. CDR3 nucleotide sequence: TGTGCCAGCAGCTTAAGTGGCGGGAGATCTAATGAGCAGTTCTTC.

This clonotype was observed once. CDR3 amino acids: CASSVAENPSYEQYF. CDR3 sequence (DNA): TGTGCCAGCAGCGTAGCGGAGAACCCCTCCTACGAGCAGTACTTC. This chain uses TRBV9 with TRBJ2-7; D remains ambiguous. Germline CDR1 is SGDLS and CDR2 is YYNGEE. The CDR3 is 15 amino acids. Trimming took off 0 bases at V and 0 bases at J, with 10 bases between the two ends.

The rearrangement joins TRBV2 to TRBJ1-5; a weak D match, TRBD1 (5 bases). This CDR3 is built from 14 residues. Germline loops: CDR1 SNHLY, CDR2 FYNNEI. The germline V and J ends were trimmed by 1 base and 6 bases, with 10 bases remaining between them. DNA of the CDR3: TGTGCCAGCAGTGAAGGCTGGGGCTCTCAGCCCCAGCATTTT. Translated, it gives CASSEGWGSQPQHF.

V usage is TRBV20-1 and J usage is TRBJ2-7, with unresolved D. Trimming took off 0 bases at V and 0 bases at J, with 6 bases between the two ends. CDR3 size: 13 residues. Germline V lookup: CDR1 DFQATT, CDR2 SNEGSKA (reference sequence). As DNA, the CDR3 is TGCAGTGCTAGAGAAGCTGGCTCCTACGAGCAGTACTTC. It yields the protein CSAREAGSYEQYF.

The chain joins TRBV29-1 to TRBJ2-2; D is uncertain. Trimming stripped 3 bases from V and 6 bases from J, with 5 bases between. CDR1 is SQVTM, CDR2 ANQGSEA, per germline. The CDR3 is 11 amino acids. CDR3 protein: CSVDGAGELFF. The CDR3, as DNA: TGCAGCGTTGACGGAGCCGGGGAGCTGTTTTTT.

V usage is TRBV14 and J usage is TRBJ2-2; no definite D call. The CDR3 is 15 residues long. Trimming removed 2 bases from V and 2 bases from J, with 9 bases in between. Germline CDR1 is SGHDN and CDR2 is FVKESK. This CDR3 is CASSQLVKNTGELFF. CDR3 bases: TGTGCCAGCAGCCAACTGGTCAAAAACACCGGGGAGCTGTTTTTT. Combining the CDR3 with reference TRBV14 and TRBJ2-2 gives the whole variable domain EAGVTQFPSHSVIEKGQTVTLRCDPISGHDNLYWYRRVMGKEIKFLLHFVKESKQDESGMPNNRFLAERTGGTYSTLKVQPAELEDSGVYFCASSQLVKNTGELFFGEGSRLTVL.

This chain uses TRBV13 with TRBJ2-1, with 16 bases fitting TRBD2. After removal of 4 bases from V and 0 bases from J, the junction contained 9 bases not matched to a gene. The germline V gene has CDR1 PRHDT and CDR2 FYEKMQ (reference sequence). This CDR3 comprises 20 residues. For the CDR3, the DNA is TGTGCCAGCAGCTCCACCCCGGGACTAGCGGGAGGGGCCTCCTACAATGAGCAGTTCTTC. It codes for CASSSTPGLAGGASYNEQFF.

J is TRBJ1-2 and V is TRBV5-4; no clear D gene. Between the trimmed V and J ends, which lost 4 bases and 1 base, there was a span of 14 bases. The CDR3 spans 15 residues. Germline values: CDR1 SGHNT, CDR2 YYREEE (reference sequence). The CDR3 is CASSPERTINYGYTF. The CDR3 DNA reads as TGTGCCAGCAGCCCGGAACGGACGATTAACTATGGCTACACCTTC.

The rearrangement joins TRBV5-6 to TRBJ1-1, with D possibly being TRBD1 (5 bases). The CDR3 is 17 residues long. The V and J ends lost 3 bases and 5 bases respectively, with 23 bases between them. Looked up from germline, CDR1 is SGHDT and CDR2 is YYEEEE. In nucleotides, the CDR3 is TGTGCCAGCAGCTGGGCGGCAGGGAGGTTTTGGGAAACTGAAGCTTTCTTT. Protein: CASSWAAGRFWETEAFF.

V and J are TRBV7-2 and TRBJ2-6; weak D call: TRBD2 (6 bases). The CDR3 length is 16 residues. Germline CDR1 is SGHTA and CDR2 is FQGNSA. V lost 10 bases to trimming and J lost 0 bases, with 16 bases between them. CDR3 region: CATEEGPYSGANVLTF. The CDR3 DNA reads TGTGCCACAGAGGAGGGTCCCTACTCTGGGGCCAACGTCCTGACTTTC.

This chain links TRBV29-1 with TRBJ1-2; 9 bases are shared with TRBD1. The CDR3 has 12 amino acids. Germline V lookup: CDR1 SQVTM, CDR2 ANQGSEA. J was trimmed by 8 bases and V by 6 bases; bases with no gene match: 7. The CDR3 protein is CSVTQGAGGYTF. CDR3 sequence (DNA): TGCAGCGTGACACAGGGGGCGGGAGGCTACACCTTC.

CDR3 protein: CASSQILRDRDYEQYF. CDR3 bases: TGTGCCAGCAGCCAAATCCTCCGGGACAGAGACTACGAGCAGTACTTC. The chain carries TRBV4-2 and TRBJ2-7; 7 bases agree with TRBD1. Germline V gene sequence: CDR1 LGHNA, CDR2 YNFKEQ. The ends lost 2 bases at V and 3 bases at J; junction bases unmatched: 10. The CDR3 runs 16 residues.

The V gene is TRBV9, the J gene TRBJ2-1; weak D call: TRBD1 (5 bases). CDR3 length: 16 residues. Deletions cut 0 bases from V and 6 bases from J, with 16 bases between. Germline assignment: CDR1 SGDLS and CDR2 YYNGEE. CDR3 amino acids: CASSVVEIATGNEQFF. The CDR3 nucleotides are TGTGCCAGCAGCGTAGTGGAAATCGCTACAGGCAATGAGCAGTTCTTC.